Sequencing of this T cell receptor (beta chain) was carried out in a study of T-cell reconstitution after alpha-beta-depleted transplantation in children. Unique molecular identifiers were used in preparing the TCRbeta library. TCRdb called the PCR reads again in MiXCR, with one record for every CDR3 protein. The data hold 250,000 to 300,000 distinct CDR3 sequences, with approximately 9.6% observed a single time. This TCR came from a human donor who donated a stem cell graft to a child with SCID. Specimen: PBMCs from the stem cell graft donor, collected from the stem cell graft.

DNA of the CDR3: TGTGCCAGCAGTGACCGCAGGGGTGGCAAAAACATTCAGTACTTC. Amino acid sequence: CASSDRRGGKNIQYF. This rearrangement joins TRBV2 to TRBJ2-4, with D perhaps TRBD1 (6 bases). This CDR3 comprises 15 residues. Trimming removed 3 bases at V and 3 bases at J, with 12 bases between. CDR1 and CDR2 (germline): SNHLY, FYNNEI.